Included here is one T cell receptor (beta chain) sequence, with context. The antigen is undetermined. The data were obtained in a study of T cell responses to AZD1222 COVID-19 vaccine. Overall study results and limits: Donors skewed white British and female; clonal diversity was possibly underestimated. With two AZD1222 doses given, Spike-specific TCR breadth and depth both rose. Repertoire sampling occurred only after the peak T cell response.

Method: immunoSEQ multiplex PCR; TCRdb's copy keeps in-frame clones and lacks some. The sample carries 70,000 to 85,000 clones, 83% recorded once. Trimming took 5 bases from V and 0 from J, leaving 11 bases between them. CDR3 length: 15 residues. Germline CDR1 and CDR2: LNHDA and SQIVND (reference sequence). This specimen consisted of peripheral blood, obtained 28 days after the second AZD1222 dose. This chain connects TRBV19 to TRBJ2-1, with D perhaps TRBD2 (6 bases). The TCR originated in an adult who received the AZD1222 COVID-19 vaccine. Here the CDR3 DNA reads TGTGCCAGTAGTGTCATAGCGGACTCCTACAATGAGCAGTTCTTC. It translates to CASSVIADSYNEQFF.